This T cell receptor beta chain was sequenced during a study of vaccination and CD4 T cells after COVID-19. Across the whole study: Participants, all vaccine recipients, received two doses of either BNT162b2 or mRNA-1273. Cultures acting as controls obtained a CEFX pool, an HIV-1 Nef pool, or no peptide.

This clonotype is a singleton in its sample. Its antigen is unidentified. As to treatment: roughly 10-day PBMC culture with coronavirus spike peptide pools or control peptides (ViraFEST assay). The ViraFEST method relied on peptide pools to expand antigen-specific T cells, followed by TCR sequencing. Sequencing of DNA taken from cultured CD4+ T cells relied on the Oncomine TCR Beta short-read assay. Extraction of genomic DNA was performed on cultured CD4+ T cells. TCRdb called the PCR reads again in MiXCR, with one record for every CDR3 protein. The sample includes roughly 16,000 distinct CDR3 sequences, roughly 53% of them seen just once. The CDR3 runs to 16 residues. CDR1 is LGHNA and CDR2 is YNFKEQ in the germline V gene. The ends were cut back, 0 bases at V and 7 bases at J, with 18 bases in the middle.

V and J are TRBV4-2 and TRBJ2-5, with D perhaps TRBD1 or TRBD2 (7 bases each). The TCR originated in a human donor who had recovered from COVID-19. Sequencing was carried out using CD4+ T cells from blood, cultured in vitro. The CDR3 DNA reads TGTGCCAGCAGCCAAGACCTATCAGGGGGGGTAGGGACCCAGTACTTC. It codes for CASSQDLSGGVGTQYF.